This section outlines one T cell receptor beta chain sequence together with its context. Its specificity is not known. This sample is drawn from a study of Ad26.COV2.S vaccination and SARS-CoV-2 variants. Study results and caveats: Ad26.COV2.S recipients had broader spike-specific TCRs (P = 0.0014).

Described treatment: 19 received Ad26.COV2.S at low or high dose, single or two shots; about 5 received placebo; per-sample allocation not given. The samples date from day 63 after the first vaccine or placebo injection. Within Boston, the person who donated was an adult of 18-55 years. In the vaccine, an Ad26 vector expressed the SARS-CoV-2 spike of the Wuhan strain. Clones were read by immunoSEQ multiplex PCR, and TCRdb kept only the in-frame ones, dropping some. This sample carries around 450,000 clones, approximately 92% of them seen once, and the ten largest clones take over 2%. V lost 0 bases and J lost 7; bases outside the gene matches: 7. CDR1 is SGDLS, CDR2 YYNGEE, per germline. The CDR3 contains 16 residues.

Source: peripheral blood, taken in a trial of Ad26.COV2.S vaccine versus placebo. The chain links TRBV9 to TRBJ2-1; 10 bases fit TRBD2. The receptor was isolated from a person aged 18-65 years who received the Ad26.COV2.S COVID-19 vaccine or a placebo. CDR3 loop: CASSVGLGLASNEQFF. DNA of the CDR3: TGTGCCAGCAGCGTAGGTCTGGGACTAGCGTCGAATGAGCAGTTCTTC. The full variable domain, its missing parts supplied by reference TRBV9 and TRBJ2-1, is DSGVTQTPKHLITATGQRVTLRCSPRSGDLSVYWYQQSLDQGLQFLIQYYNGEERAKGNILERFSAQQFPDLHSELNLSSLELGDSALYFCASSVGLGLASNEQFFGPGTRLTVL.